This T cell receptor (beta chain) came from a study of T cells in women clearing cervical HPV infection (dated by TCRdb to the late 2010s). Background for the entire study: Cases were approximately 25 women with histologically confirmed HPV16-related CIN3 or worse, including a couple of invasive cancers. Nested within Costa Rica's Guanacaste HPV Natural History Study, an exploratory proof-of-principle case-control study compared TCR repertoires across cervical HPV16 outcomes. Controls were 20 to 30 women whose single incident HPV16 infection cleared within 12 months without precancer or cancer developing. The parent cohort enrolled roughly 9,300 women aged 18 or older in Guanacaste, Costa Rica, in about 1992 to 1994 and followed the women for roughly 7 years. HLA typing was available for only a few women, so HLA type could not be excluded as a confounder. Cases had a median age of approximately 35 years and controls had a median age of around 40, with no significant differences in baseline characteristics. Among cases, blood sampling occurred a median of about 150 days after lesion detection, with an interquartile range of 90 to 200 days. Five blinded duplicates per group were added as quality controls, so that approximately 60 samples were obtained: roughly 50 participants and some 10 replicates. Blood from cases was collected at the visit at which the lesion was first identified, whereas blood from controls was collected once infection was no longer detected. Cases and controls were matched on year of sample collection and on age within five years. Here is what the overall study found, with its caveats: TCR repertoire richness was significantly higher in CIN3+ cases than in controls across sequencing depths, while evenness did not differ. Whether associations preceded infection or resulted from infection could not be shown with the cross-sectional design, and effector/memory subsets and HPV-specific T cells were not isolated. Because the number of T cells per sample was unknown, the richness differences could reflect varying T-cell content rather than repertoire biology. Cases had lower TRBV6-7 relative abundance than controls (approximately 0.1% versus 0.16%; Bonferroni P = 0.0008). Random forest classifiers that combined richness and V gene abundances separated cases from controls with an estimated AUC of 0.8 to 0.9.

A note on this clone: Its target antigen remains unknown. The read finishes 3 residues shy of the CDR3 end, and the germline J gene is used to complete it.

The immunoSEQ assay used multiplex PCR to amplify TCR beta CDR3 regions from an average of approximately 1,300 ng of genomic DNA per sample. To correct primer bias, the assay used a complete synthetic TCR repertoire to set an amplification baseline. Amplicons were sequenced on the Illumina platform. The published analysis was carried out like this. Sequences were error-corrected by clustering with frequency ratios and a modified nearest-neighbor algorithm and were then analyzed in the immunoSEQ Analyzer with IMGT gene definitions. At each rarefaction depth, TCR richness and evenness were averaged across 20 rarefaction repeats, and samples with fewer sequences than that depth were excluded. Wilcoxon rank sum tests with FDR correction were used to compare relative abundances of V, D and J genes between the groups. In the blinded duplicates, the intraclass correlation was approximately 96% for TCR richness and averaged about 79% across around 66 gene segments. The clones in this table, taken by TCRdb from immuneACCESS, are in-frame only. Not every clone is retained; where verified, under half of the shortfall comes from an unresolved V gene, and the cause of the rest is unknown. V, J and clone size derive from that table, while D and trimming were established from the DNA sequence. The table kept for this sample lists 35,000 to 45,000 clones. The ten largest clones take up around 5.5% of the sample.

CDR1 and CDR2, looked up from the germline V gene (reference sequence), are SGHNT and YYREEE. Its CDR3 holds 14 amino acids, cysteine through phenylalanine. The 33 bases shown cover part of the CDR3, and their frame starts at base 1. Every participant had a single incident cervical HPV16 infection, and women with prevalent HPV16 infections were excluded. Cervical HPV DNA was detected by MY09/MY11 PCR and genotyped by dot-blot hybridization. Roughly 16 mL of heparinized blood were centrifuged, and the buffy coat was split into aliquots, frozen at -30 degrees C, and then kept at -80 degrees C. Genomic DNA was extracted from buffy coat specimens using QIAGEN kits.

Sequencing was carried out using blood buffy coat. In this chain, TRBV5-4 is recombined with TRBJ1-2, with the D gene call left open. This TCR derives from a woman between 18 and 75 years old with a cervical HPV16 infection that either progressed to CIN3+ or cleared (not recorded which). CDR3 bases read: TGTGCCAGCAGCTCAAGGACTAACCTAGGGGGC. The encoded protein is CASSSRTNLGG. The CDR3 in full is CASSSRTNLGGYTF.